This T cell receptor (beta chain) was identified in a study of CD8 T cells in Susac syndrome. TCR beta was sequenced from blood CD8+ and CD4+ T cells. With random hexamers, roughly 0.45 to 1 ug RNA was reverse transcribed. TCRdb independently ran MiXCR on the immunoSEQ multiplex PCR reads; one entry per CDR3 protein. The data hold under 200,000 distinct CDR3 sequences, with about 91% observed a single time. Details on this clonotype: Its antigen remains unidentified.

The V and J ends lost 7 bases and 8 bases respectively, with 20 bases between them. The CDR3 runs to 14 residues. Overall study findings and caveats: As the study acknowledged, the number of individuals in its TCR sequencing and HLA analysis was relatively small.

The rearrangement uses TRBV12-3 or TRBV12-4 and TRBJ1-2; weak D call: TRBD1 (5 bases). The TCR originated in a human donor with Susac syndrome. The sequencing input was CD4+ T cells from PBMCs. The CDR3 protein is CASTQRDSMRGYTF. CDR3 coding DNA: TGTGCCAGCACCCAAAGGGACTCTATGCGGGGCTACACCTTC.